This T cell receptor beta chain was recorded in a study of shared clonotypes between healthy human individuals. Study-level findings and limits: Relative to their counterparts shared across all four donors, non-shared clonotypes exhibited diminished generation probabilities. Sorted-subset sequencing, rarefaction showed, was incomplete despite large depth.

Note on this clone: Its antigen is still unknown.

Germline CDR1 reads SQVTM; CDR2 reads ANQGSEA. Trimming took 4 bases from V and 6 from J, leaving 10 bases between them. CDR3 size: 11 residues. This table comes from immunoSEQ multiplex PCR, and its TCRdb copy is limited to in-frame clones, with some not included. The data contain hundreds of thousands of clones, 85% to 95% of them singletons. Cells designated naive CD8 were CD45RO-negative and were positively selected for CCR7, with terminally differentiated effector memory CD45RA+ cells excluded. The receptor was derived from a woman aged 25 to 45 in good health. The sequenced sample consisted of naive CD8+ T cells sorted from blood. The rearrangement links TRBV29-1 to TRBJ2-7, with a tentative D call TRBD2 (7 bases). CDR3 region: CSVVGGREQYF. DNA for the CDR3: TGCAGCGTTGTCGGGGGGCGCGAGCAGTACTTC.